This T cell receptor beta chain emerged from a study of blood T cell repertoires in COVID-19. Study-wide background: COVID-19 samples, acute and convalescent, were from the United States, Italy and Spain. Sample material is recorded as cDNA or gDNA derived from T cells, B-cell-depleted T cells, or PBMCs.

Authors' data handling: Amplification of reference gene primers was used by the study to estimate nucleated cell counts. The repertoire was sequenced with immunoSEQ multiplex PCR; TCRdb's copy has only in-frame clones and lacks some. D and trimming were read from the DNA, whereas the V and J calls and clone size are those reported in that table. In the table there are about 210,000 clones, around 83% of which are singletons. V shed 4 bases and J 1 base; nucleotides not matched to a gene: 5. The germline CDR1 and CDR2 sequences are SGHNT and YYREEE (reference sequence). The CDR3 length is 16 residues.

Input material: peripheral blood. This sequence was found in a woman between 50 and 59 years old with acute or convalescent COVID-19. The chain is built from TRBV5-4 and TRBJ2-2; 9 nucleotides agree with TRBD2. Here the CDR3 DNA reads TGTGCCAGCAGCGGGGGTAGCGGGAGGAACACCGGGGAGCTGTTTTTT. Translated, it gives CASSGGSGRNTGELFF.